The clone carrying this TCR beta chain has more than one count but fewer than ten. The repertoire was sequenced with immunoSEQ multiplex PCR; TCRdb's copy has only in-frame clones and lacks some. Of 95,000 to 150,000 clones listed, around 80% are singletons. The sample belongs to a study of blood T cell repertoires in COVID-19. Study details: Acute-phase and convalescent COVID-19 samples originated in the United States, Italy and Spain.

CDR3 length: 15 residues. Germline V gene data show CDR1 as SGHAT and CDR2 as FQNNGV. Germline trimming cut 6 bases from V and 1 base from J; bases unmatched to any gene: 6. The sample was peripheral blood. This TCR came from a man in his fifties or sixties with active or convalescent COVID-19. The J gene is TRBJ2-7, the V gene TRBV11-2; TRBD1 aligns across 10 bases. For the CDR3, the DNA is TGTGCCAGCAGACTACCGGGACAGGGGTCCTACGAGCAGTACTTC. This gives the protein CASRLPGQGSYEQYF.